This T cell receptor (beta chain) comes out of a study of read filtering for tumor transcriptome and immune sequencing. This clonotype showed up many times. J lost 2 bases, V lost 4 bases, and 4 bases had no gene match. Germline CDR1 and CDR2: LNHNV and YYDKDF (reference sequence). The CDR3 is 14 residues long. Molecular barcoded adaptors covering alpha/delta and beta/gamma chains were used on roughly 370 ng RNA. TCRdb ran MiXCR on the reads and lists one entry per CDR3 protein. The sample carries about 58,000 distinct CDR3 sequences, around an eighth recorded once. This clonotype originated in a donor over 35 with multiple myeloma. The sample was a population of CD138-negative cells sorted from bone marrow. The chain employs TRBV15 and TRBJ2-7; 8 bases line up with TRBD1. CDR3 DNA sequence: TGTGCCACCAGCACATGGACAGGGACCTACGAGCAGTACTTC. It is translated as CATSTWTGTYEQYF.